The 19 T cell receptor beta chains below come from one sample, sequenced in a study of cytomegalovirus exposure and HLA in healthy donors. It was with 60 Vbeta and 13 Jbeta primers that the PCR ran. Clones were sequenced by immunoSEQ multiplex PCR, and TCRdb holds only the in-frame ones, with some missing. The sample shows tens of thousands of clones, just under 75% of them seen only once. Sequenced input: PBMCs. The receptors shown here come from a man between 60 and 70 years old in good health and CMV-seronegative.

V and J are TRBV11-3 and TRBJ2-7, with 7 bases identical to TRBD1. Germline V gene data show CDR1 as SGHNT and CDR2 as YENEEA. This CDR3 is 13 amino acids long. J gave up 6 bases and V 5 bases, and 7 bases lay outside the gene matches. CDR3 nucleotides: TGTGCCAGCAGCCCCAGACAGGGAAGCGAGCAGTACTTC. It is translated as CASSPRQGSEQYF.

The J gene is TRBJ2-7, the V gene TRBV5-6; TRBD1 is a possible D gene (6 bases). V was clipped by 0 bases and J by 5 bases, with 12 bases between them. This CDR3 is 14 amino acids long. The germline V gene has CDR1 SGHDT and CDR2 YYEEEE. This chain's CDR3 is CASSLVGTRNEQYF. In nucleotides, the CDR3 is TGTGCCAGCAGCTTGGTAGGGACAAGGAACGAGCAGTACTTC.

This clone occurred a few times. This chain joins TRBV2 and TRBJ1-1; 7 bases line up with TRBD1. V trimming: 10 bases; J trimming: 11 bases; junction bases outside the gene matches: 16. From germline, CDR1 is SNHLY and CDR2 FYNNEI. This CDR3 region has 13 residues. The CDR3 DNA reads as TGTGCCAAGCAAGGGGGAGCGACAGGGCCGGCTTTCTTT. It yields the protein CAKQGGATGPAFF.

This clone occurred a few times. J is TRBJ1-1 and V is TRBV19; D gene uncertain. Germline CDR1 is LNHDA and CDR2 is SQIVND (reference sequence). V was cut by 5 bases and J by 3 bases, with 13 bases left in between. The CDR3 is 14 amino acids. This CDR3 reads CASSWWRRDTEAFF. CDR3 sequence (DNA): TGTGCCAGTAGTTGGTGGAGGCGGGACACTGAAGCTTTCTTT. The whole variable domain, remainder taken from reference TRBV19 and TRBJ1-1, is DGGITQSPKYLFRKEGQNVTLSCEQNLNHDAMYWYRQDPGQGLRLIYYSQIVNDFQKGDIAEGYSVSREKKESFPLTVTSAQKNPTAFYLCASSWWRRDTEAFFGQGTRLTVV.

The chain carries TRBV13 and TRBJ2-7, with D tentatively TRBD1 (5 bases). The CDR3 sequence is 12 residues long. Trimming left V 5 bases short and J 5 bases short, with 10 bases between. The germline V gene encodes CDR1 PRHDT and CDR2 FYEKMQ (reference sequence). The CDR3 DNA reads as TGTGCCAGCAGCCTATGGACAAACGAGCAGTACTTC. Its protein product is CASSLWTNEQYF.

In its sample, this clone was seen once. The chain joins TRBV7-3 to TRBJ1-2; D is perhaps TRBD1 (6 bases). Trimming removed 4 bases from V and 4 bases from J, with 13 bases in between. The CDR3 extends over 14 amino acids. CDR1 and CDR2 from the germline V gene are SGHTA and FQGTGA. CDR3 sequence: CASSWGQGPYGYTF. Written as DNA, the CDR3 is TGTGCCAGCAGCTGGGGGCAGGGTCCCTATGGCTACACCTTC.

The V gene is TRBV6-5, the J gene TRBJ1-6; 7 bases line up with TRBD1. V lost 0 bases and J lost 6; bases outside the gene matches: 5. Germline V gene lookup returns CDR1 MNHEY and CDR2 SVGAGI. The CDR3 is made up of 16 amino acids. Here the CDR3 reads CASSYSPRGLNSPLHF. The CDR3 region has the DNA TGTGCCAGCAGTTACTCGCCGAGGGGGCTTAATTCACCCCTCCACTTT.

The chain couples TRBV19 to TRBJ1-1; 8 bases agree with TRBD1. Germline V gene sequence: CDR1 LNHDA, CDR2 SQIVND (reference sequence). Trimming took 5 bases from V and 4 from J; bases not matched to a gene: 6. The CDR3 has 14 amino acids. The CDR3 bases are TGTGCCAGTAGTGCAGGGGGCGCAGGCACTGAAGCTTTCTTT. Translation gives CASSAGGAGTEAFF. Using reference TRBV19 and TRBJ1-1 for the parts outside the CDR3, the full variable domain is DGGITQSPKYLFRKEGQNVTLSCEQNLNHDAMYWYRQDPGQGLRLIYYSQIVNDFQKGDIAEGYSVSREKKESFPLTVTSAQKNPTAFYLCASSAGGAGTEAFFGQGTRLTVV.

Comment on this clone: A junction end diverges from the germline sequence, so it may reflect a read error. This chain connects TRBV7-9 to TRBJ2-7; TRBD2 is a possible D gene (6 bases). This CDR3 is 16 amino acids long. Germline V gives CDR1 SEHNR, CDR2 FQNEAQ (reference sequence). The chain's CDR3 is CSSSLTRGWAAYEQYF. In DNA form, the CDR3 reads TGTTCCAGCAGCTTAACTCGGGGGTGGGCCGCCTACGAGCAGTACTTC.

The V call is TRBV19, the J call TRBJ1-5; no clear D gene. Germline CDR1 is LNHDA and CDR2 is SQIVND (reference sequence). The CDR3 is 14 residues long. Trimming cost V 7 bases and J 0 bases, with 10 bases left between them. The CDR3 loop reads CASNGGYSNQPQHF. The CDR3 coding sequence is TGTGCCAGTAATGGAGGTTATAGCAATCAGCCCCAGCATTTT. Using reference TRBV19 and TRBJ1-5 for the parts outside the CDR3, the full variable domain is DGGITQSPKYLFRKEGQNVTLSCEQNLNHDAMYWYRQDPGQGLRLIYYSQIVNDFQKGDIAEGYSVSREKKESFPLTVTSAQKNPTAFYLCASNGGYSNQPQHFGDGTRLSIL.

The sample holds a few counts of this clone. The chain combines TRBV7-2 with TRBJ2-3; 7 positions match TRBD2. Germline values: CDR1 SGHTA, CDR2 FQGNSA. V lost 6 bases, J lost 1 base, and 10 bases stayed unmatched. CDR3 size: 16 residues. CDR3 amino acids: CASSHQRGMGTDTQYF. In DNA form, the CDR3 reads TGTGCCAGCAGTCACCAGCGGGGAATGGGCACAGATACGCAGTATTTT.

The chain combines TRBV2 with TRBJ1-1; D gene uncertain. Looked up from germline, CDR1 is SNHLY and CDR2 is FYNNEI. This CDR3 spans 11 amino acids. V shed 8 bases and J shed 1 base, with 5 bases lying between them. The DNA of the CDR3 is TGTGCCAGCTACGGGAACACTGAAGCTTTCTTT. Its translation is CASYGNTEAFF. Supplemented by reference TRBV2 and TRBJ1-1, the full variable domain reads EPEVTQTPSHQVTQMGQEVILRCVPISNHLYFYWYRQILGQKVEFLVSFYNNEISEKSEIFDDQFSVERPDGSNFTLKIRSTKLEDSAMYFCASYGNTEAFFGQGTRLTVV.

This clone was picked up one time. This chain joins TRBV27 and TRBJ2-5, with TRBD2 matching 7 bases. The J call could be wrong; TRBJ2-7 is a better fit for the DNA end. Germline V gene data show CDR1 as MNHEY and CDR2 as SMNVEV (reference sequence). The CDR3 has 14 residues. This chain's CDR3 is CASSLSPSGYEQYF. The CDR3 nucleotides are TGTGCCAGCAGTTTATCGCCTAGCGGCTACGAGCAGTACTTC.

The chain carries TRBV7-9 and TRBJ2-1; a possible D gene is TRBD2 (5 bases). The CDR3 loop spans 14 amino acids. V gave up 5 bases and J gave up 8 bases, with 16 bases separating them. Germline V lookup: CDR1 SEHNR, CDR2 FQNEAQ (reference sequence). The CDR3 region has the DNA TGTGCCAGCAGCGATGGACTTAAGGTCGATGAGCAGTTCTTC. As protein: CASSDGLKVDEQFF.

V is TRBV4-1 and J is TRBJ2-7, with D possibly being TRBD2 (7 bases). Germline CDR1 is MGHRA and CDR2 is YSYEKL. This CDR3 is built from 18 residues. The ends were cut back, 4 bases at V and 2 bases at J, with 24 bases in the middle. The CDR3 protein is CASSPGGQGPIPTYEQYF. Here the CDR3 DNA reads TGCGCCAGCAGCCCGGGGGGCCAAGGTCCTATACCAACCTACGAGCAGTACTTC.

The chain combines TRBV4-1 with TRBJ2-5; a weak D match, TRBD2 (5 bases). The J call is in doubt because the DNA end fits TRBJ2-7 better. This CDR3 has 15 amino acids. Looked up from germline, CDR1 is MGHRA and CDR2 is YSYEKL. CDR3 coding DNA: TGCGCCAGCAGCCAGGGAGCTTCTGTTACCTACGAGCAGTACTTC. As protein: CASSQGASVTYEQYF.

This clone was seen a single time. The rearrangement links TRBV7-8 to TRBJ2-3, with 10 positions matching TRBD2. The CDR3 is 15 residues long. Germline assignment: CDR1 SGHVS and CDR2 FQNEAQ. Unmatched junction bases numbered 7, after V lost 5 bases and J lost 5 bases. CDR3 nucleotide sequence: TGTGCCAGCAGCCCCCGAGCGGGGGGGGTAGATACGCAGTATTTT. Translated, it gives CASSPRAGGVDTQYF.

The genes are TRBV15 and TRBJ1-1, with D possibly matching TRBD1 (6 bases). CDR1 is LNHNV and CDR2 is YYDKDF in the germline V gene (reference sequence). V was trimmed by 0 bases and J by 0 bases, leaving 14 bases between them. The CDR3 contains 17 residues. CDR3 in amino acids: CATSRDGDNPLNTEAFF. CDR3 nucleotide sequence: TGTGCCACCAGCAGAGATGGGGACAACCCGTTGAACACTGAAGCTTTCTTT.

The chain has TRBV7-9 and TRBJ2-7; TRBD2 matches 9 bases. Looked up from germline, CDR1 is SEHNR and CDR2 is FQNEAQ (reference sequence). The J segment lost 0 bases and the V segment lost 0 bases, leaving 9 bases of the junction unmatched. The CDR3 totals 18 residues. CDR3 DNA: TGTGCCAGCAGCTTAGCGAGCGTAGCGGGGGATCGCTCCTACGAGCAGTACTTC. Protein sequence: CASSLASVAGDRSYEQYF.